The 2 T cell receptor beta chains below all came from one sample that was sequenced in a study of blood T cell repertoires in COVID-19. TCRdb's copy holds only in-frame clones and misses some; the assay was immunoSEQ multiplex PCR. The sample yields some 250,000 clones, about 83% seen once. Specimen: peripheral blood. The receptor set was obtained from a man aged 40-49 years with active or convalescent COVID-19.

V is TRBV10-3 and J is TRBJ2-7; tentatively, D is TRBD2 (5 bases). V was clipped by 6 bases and J by 6 bases, with 15 bases between them. This CDR3 comprises 13 residues. The germline V gene encodes CDR1 ENHRY and CDR2 SYGVKD. The CDR3 DNA reads TGTGCCATCAGGAGCCCTGAGGGATCCGAGCAGTACTTC. It specifies CAIRSPEGSEQYF.

This clone showed up just once. The genes are TRBV10-1 and TRBJ2-6, with D possibly being TRBD2 (5 bases). The CDR3 has 13 residues. The germline V and J ends were trimmed by 7 bases and 4 bases, with 8 bases remaining between them. The germline CDR1 and CDR2 sequences are WNHNN and SYGVQD (reference sequence). The DNA for the CDR3 is TGCGCCAGCAAACGGGAAGGGGCCAACGTCCTGACTTTC. Translating gives CASKREGANVLTF.